One sample yielded the 31 T cell receptor beta chains listed below, sequenced in a study of T cells in Graves' hyperthyroidism and ophthalmopathy. The TCR beta CDR3 regions underwent amplification using RNA transcripts as the source. Researchers ran a first-round RT-PCR on the TCR CDR3 using the HTBI primer set. TCRdb reprocessed the multiplex PCR reads via MiXCR and lists one record per CDR3 protein. This sample has 600,000 to 750,000 distinct CDR3 sequences; roughly a sixth occur once, and the top ten carry 15% to 19%. Sequenced: blood. Receptor source: a man aged 50-60 years with Graves' hyperthyroidism.

A word on this clonotype: Mismatch with germline at one junction end may stem from a read error. This chain links TRBV27 with TRBJ2-3; D is perhaps TRBD2 (6 bases). The CDR3 loop spans 17 amino acids. Per the germline V gene, CDR1 is MNHEY and CDR2 is SMNVEV (reference sequence). The CDR3 coding sequence is TGTGCCAGCAGTGCTGATAATGGGAGGCCCATCACAGATACGCGGTATTTT. This gives the protein CASSADNGRPITDTRYF.

The chain employs TRBV7-9 and TRBJ2-1; the match to TRBD2 covers 8 bases. V lost 0 bases and J lost 9; bases outside the gene matches: 10. CDR3 size: 16 residues. The germline V gene encodes CDR1 SEHNR and CDR2 FQNEAQ (reference sequence). For the CDR3, the DNA is TGTGCCAGCAGCTTAGCTTACGGGAGGGAATCGGGTGAGCAGTTCTTC. This translates into CASSLAYGRESGEQFF.

This clonotype was detected many times. This chain uses TRBV6-1 with TRBJ2-1; TRBD1 aligns across 8 bases. The CDR3 covers 16 residues. V lost 7 bases to trimming and J lost 11 bases; unmatched junction nucleotides: 19. Germline V gene lookup returns CDR1 MNHNS and CDR2 SASEGT. In nucleotides, the CDR3 is TGTGCCAGCATCACCCAGGGGGCGGCTGGCGAGAGAAAGCAGTTCTTC. Translated: CASITQGAAGERKQFF.

The chain carries TRBV5-8 and TRBJ2-2; 7 bases align to TRBD2. This CDR3 is 15 amino acids long. V dropped 2 bases and J dropped 6; count of bases not matched to a gene: 7. Per germline, CDR1 SGHTS and CDR2 YDEGEE. The chain's CDR3 is CASSLERLAAGELFF. Written as DNA, the CDR3 is TGTGCCAGCAGCTTAGAGCGGCTAGCGGCCGGGGAGCTGTTTTTT.

The chain links TRBV4-3 to TRBJ2-7, with TRBD2 matching over 11 bases. J lost 3 bases, V lost 0 bases, and 10 bases had no gene match. The CDR3 loop spans 18 amino acids. The germline V gene has CDR1 LGHNA and CDR2 YSLEER. This CDR3 reads CASSQDPVSGRAVYEQYF. The CDR3 DNA reads TGCGCCAGCAGCCAAGATCCCGTTAGCGGGAGGGCCGTCTACGAGCAGTACTTC.

There are many counts of this clonotype. The V gene is TRBV28, the J gene TRBJ2-5, with D unclear. The CDR3 sequence is 14 residues long. The germline V gene has CDR1 MDHEN and CDR2 SYDVKM. Between the trimmed V and J ends, which lost 4 bases and 7 bases, there was a span of 16 bases. The CDR3 is CASSYPFRDGTQYF. In DNA, the CDR3 is TGTGCCAGCAGTTACCCCTTTAGGGATGGGACCCAGTACTTC.

This clonotype is a singleton in its sample. V is TRBV3-1 and J is TRBJ2-4, with unresolved D. Germline V gene sequence: CDR1 LGHDT, CDR2 YNNKEL (reference sequence). The CDR3 consists of 20 residues. V was trimmed by 0 bases and J by 4 bases, leaving 25 bases between them. The CDR3 DNA follows: TGTGCCAGCAGCCAAGAAGTAGTGGACGTAACCTCCTCCTCGAAAAACATTCAGTACTTC. Its translation is CASSQEVVDVTSSSKNIQYF.

This clonotype showed up many times. The V call is TRBV10-3, the J call TRBJ2-1, with a weak D call TRBD1 (6 bases). Germline assignment: CDR1 ENHRY and CDR2 SYGVKD. This CDR3 contains 12 residues. V lost 7 bases to trimming and J lost 9 bases, with 13 bases between them. For the CDR3, the DNA is TGTGCCATCAACACAGGGACGGGTGAGCAGTTCTTC. This sequence encodes CAINTGTGEQFF.

This clonotype was picked up many times. The chain employs TRBV20-1 and TRBJ1-1; unclear D gene. Per the germline V gene, CDR1 is DFQATT and CDR2 is SNEGSKA (reference sequence). The CDR3 covers 14 residues. Deletions cut 0 bases from V and 3 bases from J, with 11 bases between. This CDR3 reads CSARDQGSYTEAFF. CDR3 DNA sequence: TGCAGTGCTAGAGATCAAGGATCTTACACTGAAGCTTTCTTT.

This clonotype was seen many times. This sequence joins TRBV11-2 and TRBJ2-1; 9 bases map to TRBD2. From germline, CDR1 is SGHAT and CDR2 FQNNGV. J gave up 3 bases and V 3 bases, and 15 bases lay outside the gene matches. The CDR3 covers 19 residues. CDR3 protein: CASSFDRMAGGEFYNEQFF. The DNA for the CDR3 is TGTGCCAGCAGCTTCGACCGGATGGCGGGAGGGGAGTTCTACAATGAGCAGTTCTTC.

A note on this clonotype: Germline is not matched at one junction end, which may reflect a read error. This chain uses TRBV7-8 with TRBJ1-5, with 7 nucleotides matching TRBD1. The CDR3 extends over 16 amino acids. The germline V gene encodes CDR1 SGHVS and CDR2 FQNEAQ. The CDR3 spells CASSFGTVMSNQPQQF. As DNA, the CDR3 is TGTGCCAGCAGCTTTGGGACAGTTATGAGCAATCAGCCCCAGCAGTTT. Complete variable domain (other parts from reference TRBV7-8 and TRBJ1-5): GAGVSQSPRYKVAKRGQDVALRCDPISGHVSLFWYQQALGQGPEFLTYFQNEAQLDKSGLPSDRFFAERPEGSVSTLKIQRTQQEDSAVYLCASSFGTVMSNQPQQFGDGTRLSIL.

V is TRBV20-1 and J is TRBJ1-5; 9 nucleotides agree with TRBD1. Germline lookup yields CDR1 DFQATT and CDR2 SNEGSKA (reference sequence). Trimming took 6 bases from V and 9 from J; bases not matched to a gene: 9. The CDR3 is made up of 13 amino acids. The CDR3 spells CSARDRDFRPQHF. In DNA, the CDR3 is TGCAGTGCCCGGGACAGGGACTTCAGGCCCCAGCATTTT.

The chain recombines TRBV29-1 with TRBJ1-1; 8 bases are shared with TRBD1. Germline values: CDR1 SQVTM, CDR2 ANQGSEA. The length of the CDR3 is 12 residues. Unmatched junction bases numbered 3, after V lost 3 bases and J lost 6 bases. CDR3 bases: TGCAGCGTTGAGTGGACAGGGCCTGAAGCTTTCTTT. Its translation: CSVEWTGPEAFF.

This clonotype was detected many times. Here the CDR3 reads CASSAEQTYEQYF. As DNA, the CDR3 is TGCGCCAGCAGTGCGGAGCAGACCTACGAGCAGTACTTC. V and J are TRBV10-2 and TRBJ2-7; D gene unclear. In germline, CDR1 is WSHSY, CDR2 SAAADI. The V end lost 4 bases, the J end lost 2 bases, and 9 bases lay between the germline ends. This CDR3 is 13 amino acids long.

The chain links TRBV27 to TRBJ2-7; 9 positions agree with TRBD1. V lost 6 bases and J lost 0; bases outside the gene matches: 6. CDR1 is MNHEY and CDR2 is SMNVEV in the germline V gene (reference sequence). The CDR3 length is 15 residues. This chain's CDR3 is CASRKMGQGSYEQYF. DNA for the CDR3: TGTGCCAGCAGAAAGATGGGACAGGGCTCCTACGAGCAGTACTTC.

This clonotype was seen a few times. The chain couples TRBV30 to TRBJ2-2; 10 positions match TRBD2. Germline V lookup: CDR1 GTSNPN, CDR2 SVGIG (reference sequence). J lost 6 bases, V lost 6 bases, and 13 bases had no gene match. This CDR3 is 16 amino acids long. The CDR3 DNA reads TGTGCCTGCCTCGCTAGCGGGAGAGGGGGGGCCGGGGAGCTGTTTTTT. It translates to CACLASGRGGAGELFF.

This clonotype was counted at least ten times. This chain uses TRBV6-1 with TRBJ2-7; D is unclear. CDR1 MNHNS and CDR2 SASEGT come from the germline V gene. Trimming removed 5 bases at V and 3 bases at J, with 20 bases between. There are 16 residues in the CDR3. CDR3 sequence (DNA): TGTGCCAGCAGTTACATTACCAGGCCAACCATCTACGAGCAGTACTTC. This encodes CASSYITRPTIYEQYF.

This clonotype was recorded at least ten times. The rearrangement uses TRBV19 and TRBJ2-4; 8 bases are shared with TRBD1. The CDR3 has 13 residues. Germline loops: CDR1 LNHDA, CDR2 SQIVND (reference sequence). V dropped 10 bases and J dropped 7; count of bases not matched to a gene: 9. CDR3 nucleotide sequence: TGTGCCACTTACGGGACAGGTGTGAACATTCAGTACTTC. The encoded protein is CATYGTGVNIQYF. The complete variable domain, with remaining parts taken from reference TRBV19 and TRBJ2-4, reads DGGITQSPKYLFRKEGQNVTLSCEQNLNHDAMYWYRQDPGQGLRLIYYSQIVNDFQKGDIAEGYSVSREKKESFPLTVTSAQKNPTAFYLCATYGTGVNIQYFGAGTRLSVL.

This clonotype was observed at least ten times. This chain links TRBV28 with TRBJ1-3; unclear D gene. The CDR3 consists of 14 residues. Germline-derived CDR1 and CDR2 are MDHEN and SYDVKM. V was pared by 2 bases and J by 0 bases, with 5 bases between. The CDR3 bases are TGTGCCAGCAGTTTACAAAACTCTGGAAACACCATATATTTT. It is translated as CASSLQNSGNTIYF.

The chain joins TRBV6-5 to TRBJ1-2, with 8 bases matching TRBD1. Germline V gene lookup returns CDR1 MNHEY and CDR2 SVGAGI. J gave up 6 bases and V 5 bases, and 11 bases lay outside the gene matches. This CDR3 region has 15 residues. The CDR3 DNA reads as TGTGCCAGCAGTACCGACAGGGGCCTTTTTAATGGCTACACCTTC. Translated: CASSTDRGLFNGYTF.

This clonotype has ten or more counts. This chain uses TRBV9 with TRBJ1-6; 11 nucleotides match TRBD1. This CDR3 has 18 residues. CDR1 is SGDLS and CDR2 is YYNGEE in the germline V gene. V was clipped by 2 bases and J by 7 bases; unmatched bases: 11. The CDR3 loop is CASSVGVWDRGVNSPLHF. The CDR3 DNA follows: TGTGCCAGCAGCGTGGGTGTATGGGACAGGGGGGTGAATTCACCCCTCCACTTT.

This clonotype appeared a few times. The chain has TRBV19 and TRBJ2-2; the D gene is possibly TRBD2 (5 bases). The CDR3 sequence is 16 residues long. Germline assignment: CDR1 LNHDA and CDR2 SQIVND (reference sequence). The ends were cut back, 0 bases at V and 5 bases at J, with 13 bases in the middle. Here the CDR3 DNA reads TGTGCCAGTAGTATAGACGTGGGAGTGCTTACCGGGGAGCTGTTTTTT. This encodes CASSIDVGVLTGELFF.

A few counts support this clonotype. The chain carries TRBV24-1 and TRBJ2-3, with D possibly matching TRBD2 (5 bases). CDR3 size: 15 residues. Deletions cut 4 bases from V and 6 bases from J, with 16 bases between. Germline CDR1 KGHDR, CDR2 SFDVKD. CDR3 sequence reads: CATSDPPSGGDTQYF. CDR3 nucleotide sequence: TGTGCCACCAGTGACCCCCCCAGCGGAGGCGATACGCAGTATTTT.

This clonotype was counted ten times or more. CDR3 sequence (DNA): TGTGCCAGCAGCCAATGGGGACAGGGCTACAATGAGCAGTTCTTC. Protein sequence: CASSQWGQGYNEQFF. This chain uses TRBV6-2 or TRBV6-3 with TRBJ2-1; 9 bases line up with TRBD1. The germline gives CDR1 MNHEY, CDR2 SVGEGT. The CDR3 runs to 15 residues. The V and J ends lost 6 bases and 3 bases, in that order; junction bases with no gene match: 6.

This clonotype has at least ten counts. The chain has TRBV28 and TRBJ2-7; 10 nucleotides match TRBD2. Trimming at V came to 7 bases and at J to 1 base, leaving 7 bases not matched to a gene. This CDR3 is built from 15 residues. Germline loops: CDR1 MDHEN, CDR2 SYDVKM. In DNA, the CDR3 is TGTGCCAGCAATTCATGGACTAGCGGTTCCTACGAGCAGTACTTC. It specifies CASNSWTSGSYEQYF.

The chain employs TRBV10-3 and TRBJ1-1; D is undetermined. V gave up 0 bases and J gave up 6 bases, with 17 bases separating them. The CDR3 runs 16 residues. CDR1 ENHRY and CDR2 SYGVKD come from the germline V gene. CDR3 in amino acids: CAISESTGIVSSEAFF. CDR3 bases: TGTGCCATCAGTGAGTCGACGGGGATCGTTTCGTCTGAAGCTTTCTTT.

In its sample, this clonotype was seen a few times. Relative to the germline gene, one junction end is altered; a read error may explain this. The chain uses TRBV6-5 and TRBJ1-2; D is unresolved. The germline V gene encodes CDR1 MNHEY and CDR2 SVGAGI. There are 14 residues in the CDR3. The CDR3 region has the DNA TGTGCCAGCAGTTACGAAGTCGGATACTATGGCTACACCTTT. This translates into CASSYEVGYYGYTF.

V usage is TRBV7-3 and J usage is TRBJ1-2, with 7 bases that match TRBD1. Trimming took 4 bases from V and 6 from J; bases not matched to a gene: 5. Germline CDR1 is SGHTA and CDR2 is FQGTGA. The CDR3 runs 13 residues. CDR3 nucleotides: TGTGCCAGCAGCTCTCAGACAGGGCATGGCTACACCTTC. As protein: CASSSQTGHGYTF. Full variable domain (rest looked up from reference TRBV7-3 and TRBJ1-2): GAGVSQTPSNKVTEKGKYVELRCDPISGHTALYWYRQSLGQGPEFLIYFQGTGAADDSGLPNDRFFAVRPEGSVSTLKIQRTERGDSAVYLCASSSQTGHGYTFGSGTRLTVV.

This clonotype was counted ten times or more. This sequence joins TRBV11-3 and TRBJ2-1; D might be TRBD1 (5 bases). The length of the CDR3 is 16 residues. CDR1 SGHNT and CDR2 YENEEA come from the germline V gene. Trimming stripped 4 bases from V and 0 bases from J, with 13 bases between. The CDR3 nucleotides read TGTGCCAGCAGCTCCGACAGTGACAGCTCCTACAATGAGCAGTTCTTC. This sequence encodes CASSSDSDSSYNEQFF.

This clonotype came up a few times. The rearrangement uses TRBV6-2 or TRBV6-3 and TRBJ2-7; 9 bases align to TRBD1. V shed 10 bases and J 1 base; nucleotides not matched to a gene: 8. Germline assignment: CDR1 MNHEY and CDR2 SVGEGT. The CDR3 has 14 amino acids. The chain's CDR3 is CANSPGQGSYEQYF. CDR3 coding DNA: TGTGCCAACAGCCCGGGACAGGGATCCTACGAGCAGTACTTC.

This clonotype was observed at least ten times. This chain uses TRBV10-2 with TRBJ2-2; TRBD2 aligns across 9 bases. Trimming cost V 8 bases and J 3 bases; bases outside gene matches: 7. CDR3 length: 15 amino acids. CDR1 and CDR2 (germline): WSHSY, SAAADI. This CDR3 is CASWGLAGHTGELFF. The CDR3 region has the DNA TGCGCCAGCTGGGGTCTAGCGGGACACACCGGGGAGCTGTTTTTT.